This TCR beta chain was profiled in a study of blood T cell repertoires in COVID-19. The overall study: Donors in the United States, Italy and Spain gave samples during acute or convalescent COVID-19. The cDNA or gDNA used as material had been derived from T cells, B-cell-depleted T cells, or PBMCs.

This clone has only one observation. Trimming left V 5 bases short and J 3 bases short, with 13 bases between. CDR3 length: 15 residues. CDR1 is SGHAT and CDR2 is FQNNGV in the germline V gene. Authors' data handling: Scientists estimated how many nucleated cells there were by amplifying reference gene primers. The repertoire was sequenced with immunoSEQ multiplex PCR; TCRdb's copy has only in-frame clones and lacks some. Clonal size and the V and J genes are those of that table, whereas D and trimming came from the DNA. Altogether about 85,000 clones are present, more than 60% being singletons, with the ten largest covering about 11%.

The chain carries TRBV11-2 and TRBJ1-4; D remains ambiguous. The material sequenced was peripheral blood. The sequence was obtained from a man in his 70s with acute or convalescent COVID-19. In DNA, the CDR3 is TGTGCCAGCAGCCTAGCGGTGGGCCCTAATGAAAAACTGTTTTTT. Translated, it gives CASSLAVGPNEKLFF.